The 20 T cell receptor beta chains presented below share a single source sample, sequenced in a study of T cells expressing NK-cell markers. Reprocessing the 5' RACE reads, TCRdb reports a single entry for every CDR3 protein and omits DNA. Found here are about 380,000 distinct CDR3 sequences; the top ten clones hold roughly 5.2%. Specimen: blood T cells: a sorted CD56 or NKG2C T cell subset, CD4+ or CD8+ T cells, or bulk PBMC T cells (not recorded which). The receptors shown here come from a man aged 18 to 70 in good health.

The chain employs TRBV27 and TRBJ1-6; absent DNA, TCRdb's TRBD1 call cannot be checked. The CDR3 loop spans 16 amino acids. Germline V gene data show CDR1 as MNHEY and CDR2 as SMNVEV (reference sequence). The CDR3 spells CASSFRAPSYNSPLHF.

The chain joins TRBV28 to TRBJ2-2; without DNA, the TCRdb call of TRBD1 cannot be checked. Germline values: CDR1 MDHEN, CDR2 SYDVKM. The CDR3 sequence is 14 residues long. CDR3 region: CASRRDRVTGELFF. Full variable domain (missing parts from reference TRBV28 and TRBJ2-2): DVKVTQSSRYLVKRTGEKVFLECVQDMDHENMFWYRQDPGLGLRLIYFSYDVKMKEKGDIPEGYSVSREKKERFSLILESASTNQTSMYLCASRRDRVTGELFFGEGSRLTVL.

The V and J genes are TRBV18 and TRBJ1-1; TCRdb outputs TRBD1, but without DNA this stays unchecked. The CDR3 runs to 14 residues. Per the germline V gene, CDR1 is KGHSH and CDR2 is LQKENI. CDR3: CASSRDRASTEAFF.

The rearrangement uses TRBV18 and TRBJ2-3; TCRdb proposes TRBD1, but this gene call is untestable without DNA. The CDR3 is 15 amino acids. CDR1 is KGHSH and CDR2 is LQKENI in the germline V gene. The CDR3 sequence is CASSPDRVSTDTQYF.

The CDR3 loop reads CSASSGTRNQPQHF. This chain links TRBV20-1 with TRBJ1-5; absent DNA, TCRdb's TRBD1 call cannot be checked. CDR1 DFQATT and CDR2 SNEGSKA come from the germline V gene (reference sequence). The CDR3 totals 14 residues.

The chain joins TRBV9 to TRBJ2-3; absent DNA, TCRdb's TRBD1 call cannot be checked. The length of the CDR3 is 16 residues. CDR1 and CDR2 (germline): SGDLS, YYNGEE. The CDR3 protein is CASSVGQPIRTDTQYF.

The chain has TRBV7-6 and TRBJ2-1; TCRdb designates TRBD1, a call that cannot be tested without DNA. In germline, CDR1 is SGHVS, CDR2 FNYEAQ. The CDR3 is 15 residues long. This CDR3 reads CASSLGTGRSNEQFF.

CDR3 region: CASTNRVGQEDTGELFF. This chain uses TRBV12-3 or TRBV12-4 with TRBJ2-2; the TCRdb D gene call, TRBD1, has no DNA to confirm it. This CDR3 has 17 amino acids.

The chain couples TRBV7-2 to TRBJ2-5; absent DNA, TCRdb's TRBD1 call cannot be checked. The CDR3 is 13 amino acids. Germline-derived CDR1 and CDR2 are SGHTA and FQGNSA. The CDR3 protein is CASNDWGVETQYF.

The chain employs TRBV7-2 and TRBJ1-5. The V gene's germline CDR1 is SGHTA and CDR2 FQGNSA. CDR3 length: 15 amino acids. The CDR3 sequence is CASSPEGNPNQPQHF. Based on the CDR3 plus reference TRBV7-2 and TRBJ1-5, the full variable domain is GAGVSQSPSNKVTEKGKDVELRCDPISGHTALYWYRQSLGQGLEFLIYFQGNSAPDKSGLPSDRFSAERTGGSVSTLTIQRTQQEDSAVYLCASSPEGNPNQPQHFGDGTRLSIL.

The chain couples TRBV6-1 to TRBJ2-1; as DNA is missing, the TRBD1 call by TCRdb cannot be tested. CDR3 length: 15 residues. Germline V gives CDR1 MNHNS, CDR2 SASEGT. The CDR3 sequence is CASSEWTAPYNEQFF.

V gene TRBV5-1 combines with J gene TRBJ1-1; TCRdb's assignment of TRBD1 cannot be checked, as there is no DNA. Germline values: CDR1 SGHRS, CDR2 YFSETQ. The CDR3 is made up of 13 amino acids. CDR3 protein: CASSLAGDRKAFF.

CDR3 region: CASTLRPTGNTIYF. The chain carries TRBV6-1 and TRBJ1-3. The CDR3 has 14 residues. Germline V gene lookup returns CDR1 MNHNS and CDR2 SASEGT.

CDR3 region: CAIRQGPNPGGQETQYF. The J gene is TRBJ2-5, the V gene TRBV28; TCRdb picks TRBD2, but there is no DNA to check that call. CDR1 is MDHEN, CDR2 SYDVKM, per germline. CDR3 length: 17 amino acids. The complete variable domain, with remaining parts taken from reference TRBV28 and TRBJ2-5, reads DVKVTQSSRYLVKRTGEKVFLECVQDMDHENMFWYRQDPGLGLRLIYFSYDVKMKEKGDIPEGYSVSREKKERFSLILESASTNQTSMYLCAIRQGPNPGGQETQYFGPGTRLLVL.

The chain links TRBV12-3 or TRBV12-4 to TRBJ2-7; the D call from TCRdb, TRBD1, cannot be confirmed without DNA. The CDR3 is 16 residues long. The CDR3 reads CASSSSRDSGSYEQYF.

The chain combines TRBV11-1 with TRBJ2-2; TCRdb gives TRBD2 as the D gene, but with no DNA this cannot be confirmed. Germline CDR1 SGHAT, CDR2 FQDESV (reference sequence). This CDR3 spans 18 amino acids. The CDR3 loop reads CASSPFGAGGPDTGELFF.

The V call is TRBV12-3 or TRBV12-4, the J call TRBJ1-1; the D call of TRBD1 rests on TCRdb alone, since no DNA is present to check it. The CDR3 spans 14 residues. The CDR3 protein is CASRDRGAGGGAFF.

The chain joins TRBV4-1 to TRBJ1-3; checking the TCRdb D call of TRBD1 is not possible without DNA. The CDR3 is made up of 18 amino acids. Germline V gene lookup returns CDR1 MGHRA and CDR2 YSYEKL. CDR3 sequence: CASSQGLQRGSSGNTIYF.

The J gene is TRBJ2-1, the V gene TRBV7-9; TCRdb designates TRBD1, a call that cannot be tested without DNA. CDR1 SEHNR and CDR2 FQNEAQ come from the germline V gene (reference sequence). The CDR3 contains 15 residues. The CDR3 region is CASGLARDRGYEQFF.

The chain joins TRBV6-5 to TRBJ1-5. This CDR3 region has 16 residues. The germline V gene has CDR1 MNHEY and CDR2 SVGAGI. Here the CDR3 reads CASRPRQSIGNQPQHF.